Presented here are 32 T cell receptor beta chains from one specimen sequenced in a study of T-cell reconstitution after alpha-beta-depleted transplantation in children. This sample's TCRbeta library carried unique molecular identifier barcodes. TCRdb reprocessed the PCR reads with MiXCR, giving one entry per CDR3 protein. The table records 420,000 or so distinct CDR3 sequences, under 13% of them present only once. Material: PBMCs from the stem cell graft donor, obtained from the stem cell graft. The receptors stem from a human donor who donated a stem cell graft to a child with acute myeloid leukemia.

CDR3 in DNA: TGCAGTGCTAGCCCCTACGGTGGTCCTCAGCCCCAGCATTTT. Its translation is CSASPYGGPQPQHF. The gene calls are TRBV20-1 and TRBJ1-5, with D hard to call. V shed 3 bases and J shed 6 bases, with 15 bases lying between them. CDR3 length: 14 residues. CDR1 is DFQATT and CDR2 is SNEGSKA in the germline V gene (reference sequence).

This clonotype was picked up a small number of times. The gene calls are TRBV4-1 and TRBJ2-1; 11 nucleotides align to TRBD2. The CDR3 runs to 18 residues. Germline lookup yields CDR1 MGHRA and CDR2 YSYEKL. The trim removed 2 bases at V and 3 bases at J, leaving 9 bases unmatched. The CDR3, as DNA: TGCGCCAGCAGCCAAAACTCCGGGACTAGCGGAGACTACAATGAGCAGTTCTTC. The encoded protein is CASSQNSGTSGDYNEQFF.

The chain has TRBV6-1 and TRBJ2-5; 9 bases align to TRBD2. This CDR3 comprises 16 residues. The germline V gene encodes CDR1 MNHNS and CDR2 SASEGT. V lost 7 bases, J lost 4 bases, and 13 bases stayed unmatched. CDR3 coding DNA: TGTGCCAGCACCCCGGGGCGGGGGGGCCCGGGAGAGACCCAGTACTTC. Its translation is CASTPGRGGPGETQYF.

The sample holds a few counts of this clonotype. The V gene is TRBV29-1, the J gene TRBJ2-1; TRBD2 matches at 12 bases. J gave up 5 bases and V 2 bases, and 28 bases lay outside the gene matches. This CDR3 spans 23 amino acids. Germline CDR1 SQVTM, CDR2 ANQGSEA. CDR3 nucleotides: TGCAGCGTTGAATCCCGTCGCCCTGGGGATGATGGACTAGCGGGAATAGGGCACAATGAGCAGTTCTTC. Its protein product is CSVESRRPGDDGLAGIGHNEQFF.

The table lists this clonotype with many counts. The rearrangement uses TRBV29-1 and TRBJ1-1; no definite D call. V lost 4 bases and J 2 bases, leaving 2 bases between the germline ends. Germline V gene data show CDR1 as SQVTM and CDR2 as ANQGSEA. CDR3 length: 10 amino acids. Written as DNA, the CDR3 is TGCAGCGTTGTTAACACTGAAGCTTTCTTT. Translated, it gives CSVVNTEAFF. Looking up the rest from reference TRBV29-1 and TRBJ1-1 gives the full variable domain: SAVISQKPSRDICQRGTSLTIQCQVDSQVTMMFWYRQQPGQSLTLIATANQGSEATYESGFVIDKFPISRPNLTFSTLTVSNMSPEDSSIYLCSVVNTEAFFGQGTRLTVV.

This clonotype has more than one count but fewer than ten. The chain is built from TRBV6-1 and TRBJ2-2, with D unresolved. The CDR3 is made up of 13 amino acids. With 6 bases removed from V and 2 bases from J, the gap between germline ends came to 7 bases. Germline values: CDR1 MNHNS, CDR2 SASEGT. The CDR3: CASRPLNTGELFF. In DNA form, the CDR3 reads TGTGCCAGCAGACCGCTAAACACCGGGGAGCTGTTTTTT.

Many counts were recorded for this clonotype. The chain uses TRBV5-1 and TRBJ2-7; weak D call: TRBD1 (5 bases). CDR1 is SGHRS and CDR2 is YFSETQ in the germline V gene. Trimming removed 4 bases from V and 3 bases from J, with 20 bases in between. CDR3 size: 16 residues. CDR3 in DNA: TGCGCCAGCAGCGTCGGGCCACAAGGGGCCCTCTACGAGCAGTACGTC. Residues: CASSVGPQGALYEQYV.

This clonotype was seen a handful of times. The J gene is TRBJ1-2, the V gene TRBV3-1; D might be TRBD1 (6 bases). Germline V gene data show CDR1 as LGHDT and CDR2 as YNNKEL (reference sequence). V lost 4 bases to trimming and J lost 4 bases, with 16 bases between them. The CDR3 loop spans 15 amino acids. The CDR3 bases are TGTGCCAGCAGCCCCTTAGTAGGACAGTCCTATGGCTACACCTTC. Translated: CASSPLVGQSYGYTF.

This clonotype was counted a few times. CDR3 in amino acids: CASSYLTGPGENIQYF. The CDR3 nucleotides are TGTGCCAGCAGTTACTTAACCGGACCAGGGGAAAACATTCAGTACTTC. This rearrangement joins TRBV6-5 to TRBJ2-4, with D possibly being TRBD1 (6 bases). Trimming removed 1 base at V and 5 bases at J, with 15 bases between. Germline values: CDR1 MNHEY, CDR2 SVGAGI. This CDR3 region has 16 residues.

This clonotype was seen many times. The genes are TRBV13 and TRBJ2-1; 10 nucleotides match TRBD2. CDR3 length: 16 amino acids. With 4 bases clipped from V and 7 bases from J, the junction kept 10 bases outside the gene matches. Germline CDR1 and CDR2: PRHDT and FYEKMQ (reference sequence). The DNA of the CDR3 is TGTGCCAGCAGCTCCCTCAGCGGGAGGGCCAGGAATGAGCAGTTCTTC. This gives the protein CASSSLSGRARNEQFF.

This clonotype appeared many times. The genes are TRBV10-3 and TRBJ2-2; 7 bases are a match to TRBD1. This CDR3 contains 14 residues. The germline V gene encodes CDR1 ENHRY and CDR2 SYGVKD. V was clipped by 6 bases and J by 2 bases; unmatched bases: 3. The CDR3 loop is CAISGTANTGELFF. CDR3 DNA sequence: TGTGCCATCAGCGGGACAGCCAACACCGGGGAGCTGTTTTTT.

This chain joins TRBV4-2 and TRBJ1-1; the D gene is possibly TRBD1 (5 bases). Germline V gene data show CDR1 as LGHNA and CDR2 as YNFKEQ. Trimming removed 4 bases at V and 8 bases at J, with 20 bases between. CDR3 length: 15 amino acids. The CDR3 region has the DNA TGTGCCAGCAGCCTAACCGACAGTGGGTTCCAAGAAGCTTTCTTT. Protein: CASSLTDSGFQEAFF.

This clonotype was observed many times. The J gene is TRBJ2-7, the V gene TRBV7-2; 9 nucleotides agree with TRBD2. Germline assignment: CDR1 SGHTA and CDR2 FQGNSA. CDR3 size: 15 residues. V lost 5 bases to trimming and J lost 6 bases; unmatched junction nucleotides: 11. In DNA, the CDR3 is TGTGCCAGCAGCCCGAGGGTAGCGGGAGTTCGCGAGCAGTACTTC. Protein: CASSPRVAGVREQYF.

Ten or more counts support this clonotype. The rearrangement uses TRBV20-1 and TRBJ2-3; D perhaps matches TRBD2 (7 bases). This CDR3 is built from 14 residues. Trimming took off 6 bases at V and 4 bases at J, with 17 bases between the two ends. Germline CDR1 reads DFQATT; CDR2 reads SNEGSKA (reference sequence). The CDR3 protein is CSAPIGGRSDTQYF. CDR3 in DNA: TGCAGTGCCCCCATCGGGGGGCGATCAGATACGCAGTATTTT.

Only a few counts were recorded for this clonotype. The genes are TRBV7-8 and TRBJ2-2; D may be TRBD2 (6 bases). The V gene lost 5 bases and the J gene lost 5 bases, with 24 bases spanning the gap. CDR1 is SGHVS and CDR2 is FQNEAQ in the germline V gene. CDR3 size: 18 residues. The CDR3 loop reads CASSVEMLFSGETGELFF. CDR3 nucleotide sequence: TGTGCCAGCAGCGTAGAGATGCTTTTTAGCGGAGAGACCGGGGAGCTGTTTTTT.

This clonotype was counted a few times. This CDR3 reads CASSATGHTEAFF. The CDR3 DNA follows: TGTGCCAGCAGCGCGACGGGGCACACTGAAGCTTTCTTT. The chain combines TRBV7-9 with TRBJ1-1, with a tentative D call TRBD1 (5 bases). The V gene lost 5 bases and the J gene lost 3 bases, with 10 bases spanning the gap. The CDR3 is 13 residues long. CDR1 is SEHNR, CDR2 FQNEAQ, per germline (reference sequence).

The V and J genes are TRBV29-1 and TRBJ1-4, with 11 bases matching TRBD1. Germline V lookup: CDR1 SQVTM, CDR2 ANQGSEA. After removal of 4 bases from V and 6 bases from J, the junction contained 4 bases not matched to a gene. The CDR3 totals 14 residues. In DNA, the CDR3 is TGCAGCGTTGCTCCGGGACAGGGGGATGAAAAACTGTTTTTT. Translated, it gives CSVAPGQGDEKLFF.

The sample holds a few counts of this clonotype. This chain connects TRBV20-1 to TRBJ2-7; D is perhaps TRBD1 (6 bases). The germline CDR1 and CDR2 sequences are DFQATT and SNEGSKA (reference sequence). The CDR3 loop spans 15 amino acids. Deletions cut 3 bases from V and 1 base from J, with 16 bases between. CDR3 in amino acids: CSASSWGHTSYEQYV. The CDR3 nucleotides are TGCAGTGCTAGCTCATGGGGACACACTTCCTACGAGCAGTACGTC.

This chain's CDR3 is CASSPSGGGHGYTF. The CDR3, as DNA: TGTGCCAGCAGCCCCTCGGGGGGGGGTCACGGCTACACCTTC. This rearrangement joins TRBV9 to TRBJ1-2; weak D call: TRBD1 (5 bases). Looked up from germline, CDR1 is SGDLS and CDR2 is YYNGEE. V gave up 4 bases and J gave up 8 bases, with 18 bases separating them. The CDR3 loop spans 14 amino acids.

V and J are TRBV7-2 and TRBJ2-7; D is possibly TRBD2 (6 bases). Trimming took off 1 base at V and 4 bases at J, with 11 bases between the two ends. The CDR3 runs 14 residues. Germline V lookup: CDR1 SGHTA, CDR2 FQGNSA. CDR3 loop: CASSLGLGRYEQYF. The CDR3 nucleotides read TGTGCCAGCAGCTTAGGACTAGGGCGGTACGAGCAGTACTTC.

The chain recombines TRBV6-2 or TRBV6-3 with TRBJ2-1; D perhaps matches TRBD2 (5 bases). Germline V CDR1 and CDR2: MNHEY, SVGEGT. V lost 2 bases, J lost 0 bases, and 20 bases lay in between. The CDR3 has 19 residues. This CDR3 is CASSYVFSGDFSSYNEQFF. The DNA of the CDR3 is TGTGCCAGCAGTTACGTCTTCTCCGGGGATTTCAGCTCCTACAATGAGCAGTTCTTC.

The V call is TRBV29-1, the J call TRBJ1-2, with TRBD1 as a possible D gene (6 bases). The length of the CDR3 is 15 residues. Germline V CDR1 and CDR2: SQVTM, ANQGSEA. The germline V and J ends were trimmed by 1 base and 2 bases, with 14 bases remaining between them. In DNA form, the CDR3 reads TGCAGCGTTGAAGTTGGACAGAAGAACAACTATGGCTACACCTTC. As protein: CSVEVGQKNNYGYTF.

The chain links TRBV12-3 or TRBV12-4 to TRBJ2-3, with 8 bases lining up with TRBD1. The CDR3 has 14 residues. V lost 6 bases, J lost 4 bases, and 6 bases stayed unmatched. The CDR3 region is CASSVDRASDTQYF. In DNA form, the CDR3 reads TGTGCCAGCAGCGTGGACAGGGCCTCAGATACGCAGTATTTT.

This clonotype was recorded many times. This chain uses TRBV14 with TRBJ2-3, with TRBD2 matching over 11 bases. Germline CDR1 is SGHDN and CDR2 is FVKESK. With 5 bases clipped from V and 5 bases from J, the junction kept 3 bases outside the gene matches. This CDR3 is 14 amino acids long. For the CDR3, the DNA is TGTGCCAGCAGCTTCGGACTAGCGGGAGATACGCAGTATTTT. It specifies CASSFGLAGDTQYF.

This clonotype came up many times. The chain is built from TRBV6-4 and TRBJ2-3; 7 nucleotides line up with TRBD2. CDR3 length: 14 amino acids. Trimming at V came to 3 bases and at J to 2 bases, leaving 2 bases not matched to a gene. Germline V CDR1 and CDR2: MRHNA, SNTAGT. This CDR3 is CASSERGSTDTQYF. DNA for the CDR3: TGTGCCAGCAGTGAGCGGGGGTCCACAGATACGCAGTATTTT.

The V call is TRBV20-1, the J call TRBJ2-1, with TRBD2 matching 8 bases. With V trimmed by 3 bases and J by 10 bases, 8 bases remained unmatched. This CDR3 is built from 13 residues. The V gene's germline CDR1 is DFQATT and CDR2 SNEGSKA (reference sequence). DNA of the CDR3: TGCAGTGCTAGCGGCGGGGGGCCGGGAGAGCAGTTCTTC. Protein: CSASGGGPGEQFF.

This clonotype has just a few counts. This sequence joins TRBV5-4 and TRBJ1-3; no definite D call. The germline V gene encodes CDR1 SGHNT and CDR2 YYREEE (reference sequence). The CDR3 is 13 residues long. The ends were cut back, 5 bases at V and 3 bases at J, with 9 bases in the middle. DNA of the CDR3: TGTGCCAGCAGGGGGAATAATGGAAACACCATATATTTT. The encoded protein is CASRGNNGNTIYF.

There are many counts of this clonotype. One end of the junction is discordant with germline, which a read error may explain. The chain links TRBV5-1 to TRBJ2-1; perhaps TRBD2 as D (6 bases). CDR1 SGHRS and CDR2 YFSETQ come from the germline V gene. The CDR3 runs to 13 residues. The CDR3 loop is CASSSGTYNEQFF. Written as DNA, the CDR3 is TGTGCCAGCAGTAGCGGCACCTACAATGAGCAGTTCTTC.

The chain has TRBV30 and TRBJ2-1, with a tentative D call TRBD2 (6 bases). V lost 1 base and J 9 bases, leaving 16 bases between the germline ends. This CDR3 contains 14 residues. Germline lookup yields CDR1 GTSNPN and CDR2 SVGIG (reference sequence). CDR3 sequence reads: CAWSGPGVSLEQFF. In DNA form, the CDR3 reads TGTGCCTGGAGTGGACCGGGAGTGAGTCTTGAGCAGTTCTTC.

V and J are TRBV7-2 and TRBJ1-2; D remains ambiguous. The CDR3 extends over 17 amino acids. From germline, CDR1 is SGHTA and CDR2 FQGNSA. The V gene lost 3 bases and the J gene lost 8 bases, with 25 bases spanning the gap. The CDR3 spells CASSFIGLKGPQYGYTF. The CDR3 DNA reads as TGTGCCAGCAGCTTCATAGGCCTAAAGGGCCCGCAATACGGCTACACCTTC. Together with reference TRBV7-2 and TRBJ1-2, the CDR3 gives the full variable domain: GAGVSQSPSNKVTEKGKDVELRCDPISGHTALYWYRQSLGQGLEFLIYFQGNSAPDKSGLPSDRFSAERTGGSVSTLTIQRTQQEDSAVYLCASSFIGLKGPQYGYTFGSGTRLTVV.

There are many counts of this clonotype. This chain connects TRBV6-5 to TRBJ2-3; 8 bases fit TRBD1. V was pared by 3 bases and J by 2 bases, with 10 bases of the junction left unmatched. The CDR3 is made up of 17 amino acids. Looked up from germline, CDR1 is MNHEY and CDR2 is SVGAGI. The CDR3 coding sequence is TGTGCCAGCAGTTATTCTTGGACAGGGACAAACACAGATACGCAGTATTTT. This encodes CASSYSWTGTNTDTQYF.

This chain links TRBV20-1 with TRBJ2-1, with 14 bases fitting TRBD2. CDR3 size: 18 residues. J was trimmed by 1 base and V by 0 bases; bases with no gene match: 5. Germline V lookup: CDR1 DFQATT, CDR2 SNEGSKA (reference sequence). The CDR3 sequence is CSAREETSGRGSYNEQFF. Here the CDR3 DNA reads TGCAGTGCTAGAGAGGAGACTAGCGGGAGGGGGTCCTACAATGAGCAGTTCTTC.